A selection of T cell receptor beta chains follows, all from one sample in a study of T-cell reconstitution after alpha-beta-depleted transplantation in children. A single record per CDR3 protein comes from TCRdb applying MiXCR to the PCR reads. There are hundreds of thousands of distinct CDR3 sequences in the sample; roughly 13% occur only once, and around 0.76% lies in the top ten. The specimen comprised PBMCs, sampled before TCRalphabeta/CD19-depleted stem cell transplant. The receptors here all came from a girl aged 2 to 10 with congenital amegakaryocytic thrombocytopenia, due to receive a stem cell transplant. Each CDR3 is given with its conserved first and last residue. Fields, in order: V gene, D gene, J gene, clone size, CDR3 DNA, CDR3 protein. A D gene is named only where the DNA matches it firmly. Expanded clones are given a class, and other clones once, few, many or no size at all.

>TRBV29-1|.|TRBJ2-3|many
TGCAGCGTGACCCACGGTACGGCAGATACGCAGTATTTT
CSVTHGTADTQYF
>TRBV29-1|.|TRBJ2-3|many
TGCAGCGTTAGCGCGGGACGGGGCACAGATACGCAGTATTTT
CSVSAGRGTDTQYF
>TRBV5-1|.|TRBJ2-3|many
TGCGCCAGCAGCTTGGCGGCAGATTACACAGATACGCAGTATTTT
CASSLAADYTDTQYF
>TRBV15|.|TRBJ2-1|.
TGTGCCACCAGCAGAGATCGCGGTCCCAATGAGCAGTTCTTC
CATSRDRGPNEQFF
>TRBV29-1|TRBD2|TRBJ2-3|.
TGCAGCGTTGCAAGCGGGAGTGTAGATACGCAGTATTTT
CSVASGSVDTQYF
>TRBV28|.|TRBJ2-7|many
TGTGCCAGCAGTTTAGACCCTGGGAACGAGCAGTACTTC
CASSLDPGNEQYF
>TRBV29-1|TRBD2|TRBJ2-3|.
TGCAGCGTTGGCAGGACTAGCGGGCCCCCGGGGGCAGATACGCAGTATTTT
CSVGRTSGPPGADTQYF
>TRBV20-1|TRBD1|TRBJ2-7|many
TGCAGTGCTAGAGATCCCCGGGACAGGGTCTCCTACGAGCAGTACTTC
CSARDPRDRVSYEQYF
>TRBV24-1|TRBD2|TRBJ2-2|.
TGTGCCACCAGTGACCCGTCCTCCGGGACTATGAAAGGGGAGCTGTTTTTT
CATSDPSSGTMKGELFF
>TRBV4-1|.|TRBJ1-5|.
TGCGCCAGCAGCCAAGATCTTAAACAGCCCCAGCATTTT
CASSQDLKQPQHF
>TRBV10-3|TRBD2|TRBJ2-3|.
TGTGCCATCACGGGCGGGAGTGCCACAGATACGCAGTATTTT
CAITGGSATDTQYF
>TRBV5-1|.|TRBJ2-1|many
TGCGCCAGCAGCTTTCGAATACCCTACAATGAGCAGTTCTTC
CASSFRIPYNEQFF
>TRBV5-6|.|TRBJ2-1|many
TGTGCCAGCAGCTTGGCTGCCGGGACCTTAAAGTACAATGAGCAGTTCTTC
CASSLAAGTLKYNEQFF
>TRBV18|.|TRBJ2-1|once
TGTGCCAGCTCACCTCTCGTGGCGTGGCACCCCTACGAGCAGTTCTTC
CASSPLVAWHPYEQFF
>TRBV5-1|TRBD1|TRBJ2-7|.
TGCGCCAGCAGTTGGGACAGGGCTGACGAGCAGTACTTC
CASSWDRADEQYF
>TRBV18|TRBD2|TRBJ2-7|.
TGTGCCAGCTCACCAAGCGGGGGCCCAGTTGATGTGGAGCAGTACTTC
CASSPSGGPVDVEQYF
>TRBV28|.|TRBJ2-7|many
TGTGCCAGCAGTTTAGGTCAGGCAGGGCGCGAGCAGTACTTC
CASSLGQAGREQYF
>TRBV18|.|TRBJ1-1|.
TGTGCCAGCTCCCCACAAGGGGTGGGGGTGGCTGAAGCTTTCTTT
CASSPQGVGVAEAFF
>TRBV5-1|.|TRBJ2-4|few
TGCGCCAGCAGCTTGGAGGGGGGTGCCAAAAACATTCAGTACTTC
CASSLEGGAKNIQYF
>TRBV20-1|TRBD2|TRBJ2-1|many
TGCAGTGCTAGAGATTTAGCGGGAGTTAGCTCCTACAATGAGCAGTTCTTC
CSARDLAGVSSYNEQFF
>TRBV7-6|.|TRBJ2-1|many
TGTGCCAGCAGCCACCCGACAGGAAACTCCTACAATGAGCAGTTCTTC
CASSHPTGNSYNEQFF
>TRBV12-3/TRBV12-4|.|TRBJ1-2|few
TGTGCCAGCAGTTTTGACGGCTATGGCTACACCTTC
CASSFDGYGYTF
>TRBV4-1|TRBD1|TRBJ1-5|.
TGCGCCAGCAGCCAAGACGGCAGGGGGCGTCGGCAGCCCCAGCATTTT
CASSQDGRGRRQPQHF
>TRBV28|TRBD2|TRBJ2-3|few
TGTGCCAGCAGCCCACATAGCGGGAATCCAGATACGCAGTATTTT
CASSPHSGNPDTQYF
>TRBV11-2|TRBD2|TRBJ2-1|.
TGTGCCAGCAGCTCGGGACTAGCGGGAGACAGTGAGCAGTTCTTC
CASSSGLAGDSEQFF
>TRBV20-1|.|TRBJ1-1|many
TGCAGTGCTAGTGCCGGGGCCTCCGACACTGAAGCTTTCTTT
CSASAGASDTEAFF
>TRBV7-7|TRBD1|TRBJ2-5|.
TGTGCCAGCAGCCCTAGACAGGGGTTGGAAGAGACCCAGTACTTC
CASSPRQGLEETQYF
>TRBV5-4|.|TRBJ1-4|many
TGTGCCAGCAGCTTGGCCGGGGCAGCAACTAATGAAAAACTGTTTTTT
CASSLAGAATNEKLFF